Listed here is a single T cell receptor beta chain. The authors amplified TCR beta CDR3 regions, and they did so from RNA transcripts for repertoire sequencing. HTBI-primed first-round RT-PCR preceded second-round multiplex PCR. TCRdb called the multiplex PCR reads again in MiXCR, with one record for every CDR3 protein. The repertoire has some 400,000 distinct CDR3 sequences, around 18% of them found once; the top ten carry around 1.6%. Under 3 months in duration, the ophthalmopathy in affected donors had moderate-to-severe activity, CAS ≥3 and NOSPECS ≥4. PBMCs were isolated by Ficoll-Paque density gradient centrifugation, using around 10 ml of fresh peripheral blood as the starting material. This sample was taken from a study of Graves' ophthalmopathy and Graves' hyperthyroidism. CDR1 is MNHNS, CDR2 SASEGT, per germline. The CDR3 is 12 residues long. V lost 6 bases, J lost 3 bases, and 9 bases lay in between.

The chain recombines TRBV6-1 with TRBJ2-7; the D is unclear. Sequenced sample: peripheral blood. The TCR sequence derives from a woman aged 18 to 35 with Graves' ophthalmopathy. In DNA form, the CDR3 reads TGTGCCAGCAGGAGCGATATCTACGAGCAGTACTTC. It yields the protein CASRSDIYEQYF.